This T cell receptor (beta chain) was sequenced for a study of tumor-infiltrating lymphocytes in primary liver carcinoma. Overall study: There were roughly 3.5 to 7.5 million productive TCRbeta reads per sample, a yield similar across tissue types. General study findings and limits: Pairs of tumor regions overlapped more than tumor-adjacent and tumor-blood pairs did. Roughly 7.5-25% of top clones, and no more, occurred in all five tumor regions.

Researchers generated TCR beta cDNA from approximately 520 ng of total RNA, relying on a constant-region primer. ARM-PCR was slightly modified, and three nested multiplex PCR rounds with it gave rise to the TCR beta libraries. Two initial PCR rounds of roughly 10 cycles each paired TRBV1-TRBV30 forward primers with a C-beta reverse primer. TCRdb redid the calling of the multiplex PCR reads with MiXCR, one entry per CDR3 protein. The sample yields roughly 24,000 distinct CDR3 sequences, approximately 80% seen once. Points on this clonotype: Its antigen is as yet unknown. An end of the junction does not agree with germline; a read error may underlie this.

The CDR3 extends over 15 amino acids. Germline V gives CDR1 GTSNPN, CDR2 SVGIG (reference sequence). Between roughly 17 and 31 mg of unsorted bulk tissue served as the source from which RNA and DNA were co-extracted. This chain joins TRBV30 and TRBJ1-3, with D tentatively TRBD1 (5 bases). The specimen was liver tumor tissue from sampling region 5. Noted subset: tumor region T5, tumor centre. The receptor was derived from a young woman with primary liver carcinoma and hepatitis B virus infection. The CDR3 DNA follows: TGTGCCTGGACCCGAGACAGCTACTCTGGAAACACAATATATTTT. As protein: CAWTRDSYSGNTIYF.